Each of the 10 T cell receptor beta chains below was sequenced from the same sample in a study of CD8 T cells in Susac syndrome. Random-hexamer reverse transcription was applied to about 0.5 to 1 ug RNA. Using its own MiXCR run on the immunoSEQ multiplex PCR reads, TCRdb lists one record per CDR3 protein. The data hold about 210,000 distinct CDR3 sequences, with 95% observed a single time. The specimen was CD4+ T cells from PBMCs. These receptors all stem from a human donor in good health.

This clonotype was found once. This chain uses TRBV20-1 with TRBJ1-5; tentatively, D is TRBD1 (6 bases). CDR3 length equals 14 residues. Germline V gene data show CDR1 as DFQATT and CDR2 as SNEGSKA (reference sequence). V lost 4 bases and J lost 7, with 17 bases in between. This CDR3 is CSATPAGGEQPQHF. In DNA form, the CDR3 reads TGCAGTGCTACGCCGGCGGGGGGCGAACAGCCCCAGCATTTT.

The gene calls are TRBV28 and TRBJ2-3; TRBD1 is a possible D gene (6 bases). V was pared by 3 bases and J by 2 bases, with 12 bases between. The CDR3 length is 15 residues. Germline values: CDR1 MDHEN, CDR2 SYDVKM. The CDR3 is CASSFSGQHTDTQYF. The CDR3 DNA reads TGTGCCAGCAGTTTTTCTGGACAGCACACAGATACGCAGTATTTT.

The chain links TRBV9 to TRBJ2-5; D remains ambiguous. Germline V lookup: CDR1 SGDLS, CDR2 YYNGEE. V was clipped by 4 bases and J by 2 bases, with 18 bases between them. The CDR3 length is 16 residues. DNA for the CDR3: TGTGCCAGCAGCCCCTACAGTAGGGCCGGGCAAGAGACCCAGTACTTC. This encodes CASSPYSRAGQETQYF.

Regarding this clonotype: The junction departs from germline at one end; a sequencing error may be responsible. V gene TRBV9 combines with J gene TRBJ2-1; weak D call: TRBD1 (5 bases). This CDR3 region has 13 residues. The V gene's germline CDR1 is SGDLS and CDR2 YYNGEE. The CDR3 here is CASSVGGDGARSF. Written as DNA, the CDR3 is TGTGCCAGCAGCGTAGGGGGCGACGGCGCAAGGTCCTTC.

The chain links TRBV2 to TRBJ2-7, with D unclear. Deletions cut 5 bases from V and 0 bases from J, with 5 bases between. CDR3 size: 12 residues. Germline V lookup: CDR1 SNHLY, CDR2 FYNNEI. The CDR3 sequence: CASSPPSYEQYV. CDR3 in DNA: TGTGCCAGCAGTCCCCCCTCCTACGAGCAGTACGTC.

The genes are TRBV7-7 and TRBJ2-7; D remains ambiguous. Germline-derived CDR1 and CDR2 are SSHAT and FNYEAQ (reference sequence). The CDR3 length is 13 residues. Trimming shortened V by 1 base and J by 1 base, and 5 bases separated the two germline ends. The CDR3 sequence is CASSLDRSYEQYF. The CDR3 nucleotides read TGTGCCAGCAGCTTAGACAGATCCTACGAGCAGTACTTC.

This rearrangement joins TRBV18 to TRBJ2-4; unclear D gene. This CDR3 has 13 amino acids. V was pared by 4 bases and J by 5 bases, with 9 bases between. Germline V gives CDR1 KGHSH, CDR2 LQKENI. The CDR3 DNA follows: TGTGCCAGCTCACAACTTACAGAAAACATTCAGTACTTC. This sequence encodes CASSQLTENIQYF.

J is TRBJ2-6 and V is TRBV3-1; D unclear. The CDR3 contains 14 residues. Germline CDR1 and CDR2: LGHDT and YNNKEL (reference sequence). Trimming left V 4 bases short and J 5 bases short, with 9 bases between. The CDR3 region is CASSPLGRANVLTF. In nucleotides, the CDR3 is TGTGCCAGCAGCCCGCTTGGGAGGGCCAACGTCCTGACTTTC. Filled out from reference TRBV3-1 and TRBJ2-6, the complete variable domain reads DTAVSQTPKYLVTQMGNDKSIKCEQNLGHDTMYWYKQDSKKFLKIMFSYNNKELIINETVPNRFSPKSPDKAHLNLHINSLELGDSAVYFCASSPLGRANVLTFGAGSRLTVL.

This chain connects TRBV3-1 to TRBJ1-2; TRBD1 agrees at 9 bases. The V and J ends lost 6 bases and 5 bases, in that order; junction bases with no gene match: 4. The CDR3 spans 13 residues. Germline V lookup: CDR1 LGHDT, CDR2 YNNKEL (reference sequence). CDR3 sequence (DNA): TGTGCCAGCAGATCGGACAGGGGTTATGGCTACACCTTC. This translates into CASRSDRGYGYTF.

The chain uses TRBV27 and TRBJ2-4; 9 bases map to TRBD1. The V gene end was trimmed by 10 bases and the J gene end by 4 bases; junction bases not matched to a gene: 11. Germline assignment: CDR1 MNHEY and CDR2 SMNVEV (reference sequence). The CDR3 consists of 15 residues. The CDR3 region is CATRDRELTKNIQYF. As DNA, the CDR3 is TGTGCCACCCGGGACAGGGAGCTAACAAAAAACATTCAGTACTTC.